Below, 18 T cell receptor beta chains from the same sample are listed, as sequenced in a study of T cells in Graves' hyperthyroidism and ophthalmopathy. The TCR beta CDR3 regions underwent amplification using RNA transcripts as the source. Using the HTBI primer set, a first-round RT-PCR was run on the TCR CDR3. TCRdb analysed the multiplex PCR reads with MiXCR anew, one entry per CDR3 protein. The sample includes 500,000 to 600,000 distinct CDR3 sequences, 35% to 55% of them seen just once. The sequenced sample consisted of peripheral blood or thyroid tissue (not recorded which). Source of these receptors: an adult woman with Graves' disease, either hyperthyroidism or ophthalmopathy (not recorded which).

The V and J genes are TRBV15 and TRBJ2-5, with TRBD2 matching over 11 bases. The CDR3 consists of 17 residues. The germline CDR1 and CDR2 sequences are LNHNV and YYDKDF (reference sequence). V dropped 1 base and J dropped 0; count of bases not matched to a gene: 4. CDR3 residues: CATSRASSGRYQETQYF. The CDR3 coding sequence is TGTGCCACCAGCAGAGCCTCTAGCGGGAGGTACCAAGAGACCCAGTACTTC. The full variable domain, completed using reference TRBV15 and TRBJ2-5, is DAMVIQNPRYQVTQFGKPVTLSCSQTLNHNVMYWYQQKSSQAPKLLFHYYDKDFNNEADTPDNFQSRRPNTSFCFLDIRSPGLGDTAMYLCATSRASSGRYQETQYFGPGTRLLVL.

On this clonotype itself: A junction boundary mismatches the germline segment, possibly from a read error. The chain has TRBV19 and TRBJ2-6; the D is unclear. The CDR3 loop spans 11 amino acids. CDR1 is LNHDA and CDR2 is SQIVND in the germline V gene (reference sequence). CDR3 nucleotides: TGTGCCAGTACCCCGGCCCACGTCCTGACTTTC. Translation: CASTPAHVLTF.

The J gene is TRBJ2-5, the V gene TRBV2, with 10 bases aligning to TRBD1. V shed 3 bases, J shed 5 bases, and the junction held 9 bases outside the gene matches. The CDR3 consists of 16 residues. CDR1 and CDR2 (germline): SNHLY, FYNNEI. The CDR3 DNA reads TGTGCCAGCAGTGAGATGACAGGGGGCGTGGGGGAGACCCAGTACTTC. As protein: CASSEMTGGVGETQYF.

This clonotype was observed once. The chain is built from TRBV15 and TRBJ2-5, with D tentatively TRBD2 (7 bases). With the DNA end fitting TRBJ2-1 better, the J assignment may be wrong. CDR1 is LNHNV, CDR2 YYDKDF, per germline (reference sequence). There are 16 residues in the CDR3. The CDR3 sequence is CATSRGGSGGGDEQFF. CDR3 sequence (DNA): TGTGCCACCAGCAGAGGGGGAAGCGGCGGGGGCGATGAGCAGTTCTTC.

V usage is TRBV12-3 or TRBV12-4 and J usage is TRBJ1-2; D may be TRBD1 (5 bases). V lost 7 bases to trimming and J lost 3 bases, with 12 bases between them. The CDR3 length is 13 residues. In DNA, the CDR3 is TGTGCCAGCACCGTGGGGGTTGACTATGGCTACACCTTC. Protein product: CASTVGVDYGYTF.

The sample holds many counts of this clonotype. The rearrangement uses TRBV29-1 and TRBJ1-1; 7 bases match TRBD1. There are 12 residues in the CDR3. The germline V gene encodes CDR1 SQVTM and CDR2 ANQGSEA. V shed 7 bases and J 4 bases; nucleotides not matched to a gene: 6. This CDR3 reads CSATRGGTEAFF. In DNA form, the CDR3 reads TGCAGCGCGACCAGGGGGGGCACTGAAGCTTTCTTT.

The V gene is TRBV11-2, the J gene TRBJ1-1, with D unclear. Germline V gene lookup returns CDR1 SGHAT and CDR2 FQNNGV. The V end was cut by 5 bases, the J end by 11 bases, with 9 bases between. The CDR3 is made up of 10 amino acids. CDR3 amino acids: CASSLRVAFF. The CDR3 nucleotides are TGTGCCAGCAGCCTACGGGTCGCTTTCTTT.

CDR3 DNA: TGTGCCAGCAGATACCGTACTGGCGCTGGGGAGCTGTTTTTT. Translated: CASRYRTGAGELFF. The V and J genes are TRBV5-6 and TRBJ2-2; D is ambiguous. Germline values: CDR1 SGHDT, CDR2 YYEEEE. V was pared by 5 bases and J by 8 bases, with 16 bases between. The CDR3 spans 14 residues.

This clonotype has a handful of counts. A single base separates this from a much larger clone, so it may be a read error. V usage is TRBV20-1 and J usage is TRBJ1-5; D ambiguous. Trimming removed 0 bases at V and 2 bases at J, with 11 bases between. Looked up from germline, CDR1 is DFQATT and CDR2 is SNEGSKA (reference sequence). CDR3 length: 15 amino acids. The CDR3 reads CSARDWRIGNQPQHF. CDR3 DNA: TGCAGTGCTAGAGATTGGAGGATCGGCAATCAGCCCCAGCATTTT.

V is TRBV7-9 and J is TRBJ1-5, with D maybe TRBD1 (6 bases). The germline V gene has CDR1 SEHNR and CDR2 FQNEAQ (reference sequence). This CDR3 comprises 14 residues. Trimming removed 3 bases at V and 7 bases at J, with 13 bases between. CDR3 protein: CASSFRGEKQPQHF. The CDR3 DNA reads as TGTGCCAGCAGCTTTAGGGGGGAAAAGCAGCCCCAGCATTTT. Drawing the rest from reference TRBV7-9 and TRBJ1-5, the complete variable domain is DTGVSQNPRHKITKRGQNVTFRCDPISEHNRLYWYRQTLGQGPEFLTYFQNEAQLEKSRLLSDRFSAERPKGSFSTLEIQRTEQGDSAMYLCASSFRGEKQPQHFGDGTRLSIL.

The table lists this clonotype with many counts. The V and J genes are TRBV2 and TRBJ1-6; 8 nucleotides agree with TRBD1. V trimming: 4 bases; J trimming: 5 bases; junction bases outside the gene matches: 1. The CDR3 covers 14 residues. CDR1 is SNHLY, CDR2 FYNNEI, per germline. The CDR3, as DNA: TGTGCCAGCAGTGGGACAGGGAATAATTCACCCCTCCACTTT. Translation: CASSGTGNNSPLHF.

The rearrangement uses TRBV20-1 and TRBJ2-5; a possible D gene is TRBD2 (5 bases). The CDR3 is made up of 12 amino acids. V was pared by 4 bases and J by 1 base, with 7 bases between. Germline assignment: CDR1 DFQATT and CDR2 SNEGSKA (reference sequence). The CDR3 DNA follows: TGCAGTGCTACAGCGGCCCAAGAGACCCAGTACTTC. Its protein product is CSATAAQETQYF.

CDR3 nucleotides: TGTGCCATCAGTGAGTCGTGGGCCTCCGGGGACACCTTC. Protein: CAISESWASGDTF. The chain joins TRBV10-3 to TRBJ1-2; D gene ambiguous. This CDR3 region has 13 residues. V was pared by 0 bases and J by 12 bases, with 14 bases between. The germline V gene encodes CDR1 ENHRY and CDR2 SYGVKD.

The V gene is TRBV15, the J gene TRBJ2-5, with D maybe TRBD1 (6 bases). This CDR3 is 15 amino acids long. Trimming took 1 base from V and 5 from J, leaving 14 bases between them. Germline assignment: CDR1 LNHNV and CDR2 YYDKDF (reference sequence). The CDR3 bases are TGTGCCACCAGCAGAGCTCCAGGGGTCGGGGAGACCCAGTACTTC. Translated: CATSRAPGVGETQYF.

This chain connects TRBV7-9 to TRBJ1-1; D is possibly TRBD1 (5 bases). The CDR3 runs 12 residues. V lost 0 bases, J lost 10 bases, and 9 bases lay in between. Germline V gives CDR1 SEHNR, CDR2 FQNEAQ (reference sequence). The CDR3 DNA reads TGTGCCAGCAGCTTAGCCGGCGGGACAGCTTTCTTT. As protein: CASSLAGGTAFF.

This clonotype was seen a single time. The chain uses TRBV20-1 and TRBJ1-1, with D perhaps TRBD1 (5 bases). This CDR3 contains 9 residues. Trimming left V 5 bases short and J 13 bases short, with 11 bases between. Per germline, CDR1 DFQATT and CDR2 SNEGSKA (reference sequence). The CDR3 nucleotides read TGCAGTGCTGGAACCGGGGGTTTCTTT. It codes for CSAGTGGFF.

The table lists this clonotype with many counts. The chain has TRBV19 and TRBJ1-2; a weak D match, TRBD1 (5 bases). Per the germline V gene, CDR1 is LNHDA and CDR2 is SQIVND (reference sequence). The CDR3 consists of 11 residues. V lost 7 bases to trimming and J lost 6 bases, with 9 bases between them. CDR3 protein: CASNEGDGYTF. CDR3 sequence (DNA): TGTGCCAGTAATGAAGGGGATGGCTACACCTTC. Together with reference TRBV19 and TRBJ1-2, the CDR3 gives the full variable domain: DGGITQSPKYLFRKEGQNVTLSCEQNLNHDAMYWYRQDPGQGLRLIYYSQIVNDFQKGDIAEGYSVSREKKESFPLTVTSAQKNPTAFYLCASNEGDGYTFGSGTRLTVV.

The rearrangement uses TRBV19 and TRBJ2-5, with 7 bases fitting TRBD1. The CDR3 runs 14 residues. CDR1 is LNHDA, CDR2 SQIVND, per germline (reference sequence). J gave up 4 bases and V 5 bases, and 7 bases lay outside the gene matches. The CDR3 reads CASSLAPGGETQYF. For the CDR3, the DNA is TGTGCCAGTAGTCTAGCACCAGGGGGAGAGACCCAGTACTTC.